This record looks at one T cell receptor beta chain sequence and its context. Antigen specificity is unknown. Several immunoSEQ plates held equal portions of the genomic DNA taken from each subset. The method was immunoSEQ multiplex PCR; TCRdb's version includes in-frame clones alone and lacks a portion of them. The sample shows hundreds of thousands of clones, 60% to 75% of them seen only once. This record belongs to a study of shared clonotypes between healthy human individuals. The CDR3 is 15 amino acids. The germline CDR1 and CDR2 sequences are MNHEY and SMNVEV (reference sequence). V was pared by 6 bases and J by 5 bases, with 20 bases between. Overall study findings and caveats: Larger estimated richness was generally recorded for naive subsets relative to memory subsets.

V is TRBV27 and J is TRBJ2-7, with D perhaps TRBD1 (5 bases). This receptor was obtained from a woman younger than 45 in good health. Sequences were obtained from memory CD4+ T cells sorted from blood. Subset here: CD45RA-negative fraction. CDR3 bases: TGTGCCAGCAGCAGAAACAGGTGGTCTTTGGACGAGCAGTACTTC. Its translation is CASSRNRWSLDEQYF.